There are many counts of the clone carrying this T cell receptor (beta chain). Germline loops: CDR1 SGHTA, CDR2 FQGTGA. The CDR3 has 13 amino acids. The junction had 9 bases not matched to a gene; V was cut back by 9 bases and J by 5 bases. This sample is drawn from a study of CD8+CD57+ T cells in acquired aplastic anemia. Overall study: Each DNA sample taken from sorted CD4+ and CD8+ cells came to about 3 ug on average.

The use of genomic DNA as template underpinned the TCR beta VDJ and CDR3 profiling. TCRdb ran MiXCR on the reads and lists one entry per CDR3 protein. Of 450,000 to 550,000 distinct CDR3 sequences listed, under 40% are singletons. Whoever was chosen for sequencing had shown CD8+CD57+ cell expansion by flow cytometry. The receptor was isolated from a human donor with aplastic anemia. The sequencing input was sorted CD4+, CD8+, or CD8+CD57+ T cells (not recorded which) from PBMCs. The gene calls are TRBV7-3 and TRBJ2-5, with 7 bases that match TRBD1. Here the CDR3 DNA reads TGTGCCAGTGGACAGGTCTGGGGGGAGACCCAGTACTTC. Translated: CASGQVWGETQYF.